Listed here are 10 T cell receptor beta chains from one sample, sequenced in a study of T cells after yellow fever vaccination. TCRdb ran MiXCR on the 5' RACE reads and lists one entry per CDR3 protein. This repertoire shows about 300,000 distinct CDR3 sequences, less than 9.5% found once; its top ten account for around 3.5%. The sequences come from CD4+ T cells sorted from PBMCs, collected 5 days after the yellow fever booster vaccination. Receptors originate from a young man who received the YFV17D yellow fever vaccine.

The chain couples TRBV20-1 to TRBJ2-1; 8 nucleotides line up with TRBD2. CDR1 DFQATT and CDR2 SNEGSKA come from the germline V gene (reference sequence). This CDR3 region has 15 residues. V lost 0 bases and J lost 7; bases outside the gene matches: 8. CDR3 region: CSARDPSGGFNEQFF. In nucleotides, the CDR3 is TGCAGTGCTAGAGACCCGAGCGGGGGCTTTAATGAGCAGTTCTTC.

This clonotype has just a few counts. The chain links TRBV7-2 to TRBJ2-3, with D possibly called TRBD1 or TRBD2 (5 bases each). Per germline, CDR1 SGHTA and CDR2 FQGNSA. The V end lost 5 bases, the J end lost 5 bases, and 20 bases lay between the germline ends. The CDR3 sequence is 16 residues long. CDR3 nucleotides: TGTGCCAGCAGCCAGAGGGCGGGCAGGGTACGAGATACGCAGTATTTT. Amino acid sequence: CASSQRAGRVRDTQYF.

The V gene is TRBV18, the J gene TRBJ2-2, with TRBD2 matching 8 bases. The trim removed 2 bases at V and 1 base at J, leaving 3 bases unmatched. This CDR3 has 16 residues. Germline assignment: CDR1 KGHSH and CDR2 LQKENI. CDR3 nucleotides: TGTGCCAGCTCACCAGGAGCGGGGGAGAACACCGGGGAGCTGTTTTTT. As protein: CASSPGAGENTGELFF. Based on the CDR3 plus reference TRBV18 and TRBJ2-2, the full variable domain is NAGVMQNPRHLVRRRGQEARLRCSPMKGHSHVYWYRQLPEEGLKFMVYLQKENIIDESGMPKERFSAEFPKEGPSILRIQQVVRGDSAAYFCASSPGAGENTGELFFGEGSRLTVL.

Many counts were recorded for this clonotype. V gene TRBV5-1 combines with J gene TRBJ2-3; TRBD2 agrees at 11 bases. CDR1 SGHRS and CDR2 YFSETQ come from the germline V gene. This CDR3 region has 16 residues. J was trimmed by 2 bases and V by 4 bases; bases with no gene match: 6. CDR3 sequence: CASSEGLAVPTDTQYF. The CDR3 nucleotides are TGCGCCAGCAGCGAGGGACTAGCGGTTCCCACAGATACGCAGTATTTT.

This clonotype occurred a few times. CDR3 sequence: CASTGGTLGDTQYF. The CDR3 region has the DNA TGTGCCAGCACTGGAGGGACCCTTGGGGATACGCAGTATTTT. The chain combines TRBV4-2 with TRBJ2-3; D may be TRBD2 (6 bases). From germline, CDR1 is LGHNA and CDR2 YNFKEQ. The CDR3 loop spans 14 amino acids. Trimming left V 7 bases short and J 6 bases short, with 17 bases between.

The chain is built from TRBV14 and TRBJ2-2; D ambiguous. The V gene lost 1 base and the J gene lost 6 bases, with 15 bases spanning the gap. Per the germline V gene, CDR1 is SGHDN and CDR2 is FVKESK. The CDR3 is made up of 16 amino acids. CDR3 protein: CASSQVRGTHSGELFF. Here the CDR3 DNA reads TGTGCCAGCAGCCAAGTTCGCGGAACCCATTCCGGGGAGCTGTTTTTT.

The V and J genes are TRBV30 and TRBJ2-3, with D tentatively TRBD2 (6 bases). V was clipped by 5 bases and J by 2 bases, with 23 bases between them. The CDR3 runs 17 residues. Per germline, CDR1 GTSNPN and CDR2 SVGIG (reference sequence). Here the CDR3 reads CAWEGTSGGALTDTQYF. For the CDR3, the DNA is TGTGCCTGGGAGGGGACCAGTGGAGGGGCCCTCACAGATACGCAGTATTTT.

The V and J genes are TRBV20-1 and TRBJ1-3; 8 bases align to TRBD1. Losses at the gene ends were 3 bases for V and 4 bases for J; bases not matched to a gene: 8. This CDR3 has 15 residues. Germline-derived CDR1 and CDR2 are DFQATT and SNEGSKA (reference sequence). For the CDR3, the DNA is TGCAGTGCTAGGGACCCCAGGGGGCTGGGAAACACCATATATTTT. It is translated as CSARDPRGLGNTIYF.

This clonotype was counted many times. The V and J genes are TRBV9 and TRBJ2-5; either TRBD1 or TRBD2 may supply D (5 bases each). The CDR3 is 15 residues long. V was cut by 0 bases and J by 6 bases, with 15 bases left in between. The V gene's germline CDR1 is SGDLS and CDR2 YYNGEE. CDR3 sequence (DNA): TGTGCCAGCAGCGTAGGAGGGGCCGTCGGACAGACCCAGTACTTC. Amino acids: CASSVGGAVGQTQYF. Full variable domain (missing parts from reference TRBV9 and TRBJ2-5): DSGVTQTPKHLITATGQRVTLRCSPRSGDLSVYWYQQSLDQGLQFLIQYYNGEERAKGNILERFSAQQFPDLHSELNLSSLELGDSALYFCASSVGGAVGQTQYFGPGTRLLVL.

As DNA, the CDR3 is TGTGCCAGCAGTTACGATCCCGGGACAGGGAGCTCACCCCTCCACTTT. This encodes CASSYDPGTGSSPLHF. J is TRBJ1-6 and V is TRBV6-5; 9 positions agree with TRBD1. This CDR3 has 16 residues. Germline CDR1 is MNHEY and CDR2 is SVGAGI. Unmatched junction bases numbered 9, after V lost 2 bases and J lost 10 bases.